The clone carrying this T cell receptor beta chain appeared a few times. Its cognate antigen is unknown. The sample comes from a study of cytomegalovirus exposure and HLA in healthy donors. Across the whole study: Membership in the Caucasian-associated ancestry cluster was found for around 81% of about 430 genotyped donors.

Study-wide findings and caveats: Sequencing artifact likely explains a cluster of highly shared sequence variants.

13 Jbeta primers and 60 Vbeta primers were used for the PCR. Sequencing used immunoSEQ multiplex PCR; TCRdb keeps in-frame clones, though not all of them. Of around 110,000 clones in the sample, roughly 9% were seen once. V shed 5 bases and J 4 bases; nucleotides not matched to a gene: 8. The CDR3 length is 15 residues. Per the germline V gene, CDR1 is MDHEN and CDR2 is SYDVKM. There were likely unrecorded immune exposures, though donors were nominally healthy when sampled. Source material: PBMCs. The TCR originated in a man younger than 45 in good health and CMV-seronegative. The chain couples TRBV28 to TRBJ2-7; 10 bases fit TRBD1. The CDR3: CASSTWTGGIYEQYF. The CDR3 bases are TGTGCCAGCAGTACCTGGACAGGGGGAATATACGAGCAGTACTTC.